This T cell receptor (beta chain) was sequenced during a study of T cells in Graves' hyperthyroidism and ophthalmopathy. Turning to this clonotype: Given a much more abundant clone one base away, this may be a read error. As the CDR3 is not closed by the conserved phenylalanine or tryptophan, this likely results from a read error.

What was amplified from RNA transcripts were TCR beta CDR3 regions. First-round RT-PCR of the TCR CDR3 relied on the HTBI primer set. TCRdb analysed the multiplex PCR reads with MiXCR anew, one entry per CDR3 protein. Of 270,000 or so distinct CDR3 sequences listed, roughly 15% are singletons. Sample collection date corresponds to first hyperthyroidism diagnosis, prior to any ophthalmopathy symptoms. From 8.5 to 10 ml of fresh peripheral blood, PBMCs were isolated. Germline CDR1 DFQATT, CDR2 SNEGSKA (reference sequence). V shed 6 bases and J 2 bases; nucleotides not matched to a gene: 14. The CDR3 has 16 residues.

The receptor was derived from a woman aged 45-65 years with Graves' hyperthyroidism that later progressed to Graves' ophthalmopathy. Sequencing input: blood. The chain is built from TRBV20-1 and TRBJ2-3; 7 bases line up with TRBD2. The CDR3 DNA sequence: TGCAGTGCCAGTGGGCGGCGGGAGCAAGTCACAGATACGCAGTATCTT. Translation: CSASGRREQVTDTQYL.